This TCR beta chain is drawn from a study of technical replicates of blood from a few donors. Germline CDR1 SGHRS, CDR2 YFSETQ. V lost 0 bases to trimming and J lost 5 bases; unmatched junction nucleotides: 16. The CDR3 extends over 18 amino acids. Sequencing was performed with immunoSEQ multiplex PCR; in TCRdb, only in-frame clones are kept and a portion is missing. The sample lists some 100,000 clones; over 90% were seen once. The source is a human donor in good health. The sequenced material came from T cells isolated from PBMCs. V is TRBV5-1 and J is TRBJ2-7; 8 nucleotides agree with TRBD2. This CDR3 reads CASSLDVTGGGTQDEQYF. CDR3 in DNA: TGCGCCAGCAGCTTGGATGTCACCGGCGGGGGGACTCAGGACGAGCAGTACTTC.